The rows below give T cell receptor beta chains drawn from one sample of a study of blood T cell repertoires in COVID-19. The protocol was immunoSEQ multiplex PCR, while the TCRdb copy is restricted to in-frame clones and leaves out a portion. The sample carries some 130,000 clones, around 73% recorded once. The material sequenced was peripheral blood. All receptors come from a man between 60 and 70 years old who had recovered from COVID-19. Both conserved end residues are part of each CDR3. The order of the fields is V gene, D gene, clone size, J gene, CDR3 protein, CDR3 DNA. D genes are given only for firm matches. The size of a clone is reported for some rows only, either as once, few or many, or as a class for expanded clones.

v_gene: TRBV7-2; d_gene: TRBD2; abundance: NA; j_gene: TRBJ2-3; CDR3aa: CASSFGGLASDTQYF; CDR3nt: TGTGCCAGCAGCTTTGGGGGACTAGCCTCAGATACGCAGTATTTT
v_gene: TRBV5-1; d_gene: NA; abundance: NA; j_gene: TRBJ1-4; CDR3aa: CASSFGQGAEKLFF; CDR3nt: TGCGCCAGCAGCTTTGGGCAGGGTGCTGAAAAACTGTTTTTT
v_gene: TRBV2; d_gene: NA; abundance: NA; j_gene: TRBJ2-7; CDR3aa: CASQGSEQYF; CDR3nt: TGTGCCAGTCAAGGGAGTGAGCAGTACTTC
v_gene: TRBV7-8; d_gene: NA; abundance: NA; j_gene: TRBJ2-3; CDR3aa: CASSQGQPSTDTQYF; CDR3nt: TGTGCCAGCAGCCAGGGACAACCTAGCACAGATACGCAGTATTTT
v_gene: TRBV7-8; d_gene: NA; abundance: NA; j_gene: TRBJ1-4; CDR3aa: CASSTQGYGTTNEKLFF; CDR3nt: TGTGCCAGCAGCACACAGGGATATGGCACAACTAATGAAAAACTGTTTTTT
v_gene: TRBV27; d_gene: NA; abundance: few; j_gene: TRBJ2-2; CDR3aa: CASSRDSYGTGELFF; CDR3nt: TGTGCCAGCAGCCGGGACTCCTACGGGACCGGGGAGCTGTTTTTT
v_gene: TRBV6-5; d_gene: NA; abundance: NA; j_gene: TRBJ2-7; CDR3aa: CASTRPRSYEQYF; CDR3nt: TGTGCCAGCACCCGGCCGAGGTCGTACGAGCAGTACTTC
v_gene: TRBV7-2; d_gene: NA; abundance: NA; j_gene: TRBJ2-2; CDR3aa: CASSLRAPGNTGELFF; CDR3nt: TGTGCCAGCAGCTTGAGAGCCCCGGGGAACACCGGGGAGCTGTTTTTT
v_gene: TRBV7-2; d_gene: TRBD2; abundance: NA; j_gene: TRBJ2-7; CDR3aa: CASSAGTSGTYEQYF; CDR3nt: TGTGCCAGCAGCGCCGGGACTAGCGGAACCTACGAGCAGTACTTC
v_gene: TRBV4-3; d_gene: TRBD1; abundance: NA; j_gene: TRBJ1-5; CDR3aa: CASSQEAGQGAVLPQHF; CDR3nt: TGCGCCAGCAGCCAAGAGGCGGGACAGGGGGCGGTTTTGCCCCAGCATTTT
v_gene: TRBV6-1; d_gene: TRBD1; abundance: NA; j_gene: TRBJ2-7; CDR3aa: CASSEHSGTGAYEQYF; CDR3nt: TGTGCCAGCAGTGAACACTCCGGGACAGGGGCCTACGAGCAGTACTTC